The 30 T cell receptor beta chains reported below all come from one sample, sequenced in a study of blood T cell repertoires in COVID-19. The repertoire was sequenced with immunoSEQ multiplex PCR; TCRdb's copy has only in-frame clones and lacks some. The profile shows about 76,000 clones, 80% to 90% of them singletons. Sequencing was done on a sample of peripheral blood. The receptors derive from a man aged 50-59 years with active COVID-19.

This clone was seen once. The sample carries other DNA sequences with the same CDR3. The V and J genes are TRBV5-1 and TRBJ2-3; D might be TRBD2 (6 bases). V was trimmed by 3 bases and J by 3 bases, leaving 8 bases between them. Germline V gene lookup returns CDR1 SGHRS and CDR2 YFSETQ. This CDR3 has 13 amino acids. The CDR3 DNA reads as TGCGCCAGCAGCTCGGAGGGAACAGATACGCAGTATTTT. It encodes CASSSEGTDTQYF.

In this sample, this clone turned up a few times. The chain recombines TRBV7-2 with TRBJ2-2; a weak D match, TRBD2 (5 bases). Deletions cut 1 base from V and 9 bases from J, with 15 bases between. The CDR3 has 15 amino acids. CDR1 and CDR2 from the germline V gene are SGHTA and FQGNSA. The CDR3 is CASSLDGLLGRELFF. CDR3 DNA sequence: TGTGCCAGCAGCTTAGATGGACTCCTTGGAAGGGAGCTGTTTTTT.

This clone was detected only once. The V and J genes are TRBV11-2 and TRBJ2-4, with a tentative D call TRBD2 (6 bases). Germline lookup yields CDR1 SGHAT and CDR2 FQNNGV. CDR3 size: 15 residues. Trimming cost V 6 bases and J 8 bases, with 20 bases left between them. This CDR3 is CASSLSGLAMDIQYF. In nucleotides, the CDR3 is TGTGCCAGCAGTCTTTCGGGGCTAGCGATGGACATTCAGTACTTC.

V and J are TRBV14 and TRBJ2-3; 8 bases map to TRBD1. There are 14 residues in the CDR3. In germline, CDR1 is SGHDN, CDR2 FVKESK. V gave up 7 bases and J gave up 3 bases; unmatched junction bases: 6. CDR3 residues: CASTETGATDTQYF. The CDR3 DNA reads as TGTGCCAGCACTGAGACAGGGGCGACAGATACGCAGTATTTT. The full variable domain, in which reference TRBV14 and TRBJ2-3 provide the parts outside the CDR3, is EAGVTQFPSHSVIEKGQTVTLRCDPISGHDNLYWYRRVMGKEIKFLLHFVKESKQDESGMPNNRFLAERTGGTYSTLKVQPAELEDSGVYFCASTETGATDTQYFGPGTRLTVL.

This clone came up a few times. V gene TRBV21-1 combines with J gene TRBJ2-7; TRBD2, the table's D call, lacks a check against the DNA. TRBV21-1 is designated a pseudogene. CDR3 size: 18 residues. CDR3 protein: CASSKARLAGGPRSEQYF. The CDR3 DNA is TGTGCCAGCAGCAAAGCGCGACTAGCGGGAGGGCCCCGCTCCGAGCAGTACTTC.

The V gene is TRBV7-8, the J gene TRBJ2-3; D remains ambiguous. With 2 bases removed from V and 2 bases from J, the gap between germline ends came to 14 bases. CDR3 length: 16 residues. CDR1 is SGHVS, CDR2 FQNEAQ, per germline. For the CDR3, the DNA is TGTGCCAGCAGCTTATTGGCCCAGTCGAACACAGATACGCAGTATTTT. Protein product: CASSLLAQSNTDTQYF.

CDR3 residues: CASGRENTEAFF. CDR3 nucleotides: TGTGCCTCGGGACGGGAGAACACTGAAGCTTTCTTT. The chain uses TRBV30 and TRBJ1-1, with D perhaps TRBD1 (5 bases). Germline V CDR1 and CDR2: GTSNPN, SVGIG (reference sequence). Trimming stripped 7 bases from V and 1 base from J, with 10 bases between. The CDR3 covers 12 residues.

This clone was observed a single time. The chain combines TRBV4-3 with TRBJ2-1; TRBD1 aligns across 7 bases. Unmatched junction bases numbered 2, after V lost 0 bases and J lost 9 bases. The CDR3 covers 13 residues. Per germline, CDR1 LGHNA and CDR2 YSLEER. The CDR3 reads CASSQEQGSEQFF. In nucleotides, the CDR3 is TGCGCCAGCAGCCAAGAACAGGGGTCTGAGCAGTTCTTC.

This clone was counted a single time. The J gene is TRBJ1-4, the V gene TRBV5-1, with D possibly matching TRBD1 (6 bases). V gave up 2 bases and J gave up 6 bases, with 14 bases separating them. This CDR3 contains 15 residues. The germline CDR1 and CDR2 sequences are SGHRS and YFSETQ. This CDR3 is CASSFFGGRDEKLFF. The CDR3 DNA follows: TGCGCCAGCAGCTTTTTCGGGGGGCGGGATGAAAAACTGTTTTTT. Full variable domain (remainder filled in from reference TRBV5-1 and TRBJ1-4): KAGVTQTPRYLIKTRGQQVTLSCSPISGHRSVSWYQQTPGQGLQFLFEYFSETQRNKGNFPGRFSGRQFSNSRSEMNVSTLELGDSALYLCASSFFGGRDEKLFFGSGTQLSVL.

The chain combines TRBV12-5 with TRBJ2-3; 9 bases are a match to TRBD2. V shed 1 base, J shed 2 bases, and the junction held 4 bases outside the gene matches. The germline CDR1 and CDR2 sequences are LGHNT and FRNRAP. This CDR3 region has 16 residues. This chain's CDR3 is CASGLGRGGLTDTQYF. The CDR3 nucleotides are TGTGCTAGTGGTTTGGGGCGGGGGGGCCTCACAGATACGCAGTATTTT.

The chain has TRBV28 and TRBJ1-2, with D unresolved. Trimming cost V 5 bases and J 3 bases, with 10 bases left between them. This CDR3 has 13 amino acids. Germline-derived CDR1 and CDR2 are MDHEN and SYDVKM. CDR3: CASSVTQDYGYTF. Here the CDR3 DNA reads TGTGCCAGCAGTGTCACCCAGGACTATGGCTACACCTTC.

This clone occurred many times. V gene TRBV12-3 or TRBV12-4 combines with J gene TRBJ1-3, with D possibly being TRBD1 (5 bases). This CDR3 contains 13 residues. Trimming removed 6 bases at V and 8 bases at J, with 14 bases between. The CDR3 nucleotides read TGTGCCAGCAGCCAGGGACTAGGGGACACCATATATTTT. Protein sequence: CASSQGLGDTIYF.

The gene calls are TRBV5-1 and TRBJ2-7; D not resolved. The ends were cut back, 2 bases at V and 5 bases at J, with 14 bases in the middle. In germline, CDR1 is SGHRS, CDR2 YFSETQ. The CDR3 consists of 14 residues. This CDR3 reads CASSLLTSLDEQYF. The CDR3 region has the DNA TGCGCCAGCAGCTTATTGACAAGCTTGGACGAGCAGTACTTC.

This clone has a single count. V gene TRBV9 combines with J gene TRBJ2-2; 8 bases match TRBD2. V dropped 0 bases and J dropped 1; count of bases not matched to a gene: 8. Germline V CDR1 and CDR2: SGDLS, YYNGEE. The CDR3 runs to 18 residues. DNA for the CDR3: TGTGCCAGCAGCGTAGTCCCCCCCACTAGCGGGAACACCGGGGAGCTGTTTTTT. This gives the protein CASSVVPPTSGNTGELFF.

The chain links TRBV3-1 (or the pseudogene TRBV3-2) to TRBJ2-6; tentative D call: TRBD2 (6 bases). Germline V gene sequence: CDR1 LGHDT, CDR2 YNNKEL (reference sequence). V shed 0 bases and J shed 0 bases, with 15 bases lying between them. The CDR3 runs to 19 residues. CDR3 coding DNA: TGTGCCAGCAGCCAAGATCATAGTTCGCGGGACTCTGGGGCCAACGTCCTGACTTTC. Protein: CASSQDHSSRDSGANVLTF.

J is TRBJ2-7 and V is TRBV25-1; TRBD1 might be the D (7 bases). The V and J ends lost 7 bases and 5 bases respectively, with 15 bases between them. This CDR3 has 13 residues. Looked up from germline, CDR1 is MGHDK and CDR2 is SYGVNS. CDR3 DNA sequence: TGTGCCAGCATCCAGGGGGGTTCCAACGAGCAGTACTTC. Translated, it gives CASIQGGSNEQYF.

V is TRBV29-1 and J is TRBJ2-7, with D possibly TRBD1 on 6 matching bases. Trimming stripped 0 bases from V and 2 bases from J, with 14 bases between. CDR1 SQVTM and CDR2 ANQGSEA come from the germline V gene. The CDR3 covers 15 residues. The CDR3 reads CSVEDSRGGTYEQYF. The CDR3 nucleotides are TGCAGCGTTGAAGACTCTAGAGGGGGAACCTACGAGCAGTACTTC.

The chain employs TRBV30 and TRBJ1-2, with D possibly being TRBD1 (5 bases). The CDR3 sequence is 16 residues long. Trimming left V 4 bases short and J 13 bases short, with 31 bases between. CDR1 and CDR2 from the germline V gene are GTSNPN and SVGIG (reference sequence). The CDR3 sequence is CAWTATSGPGAGSCTF. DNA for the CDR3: TGTGCCTGGACCGCGACGTCAGGGCCTGGGGCGGGGAGTTGCACCTTC.

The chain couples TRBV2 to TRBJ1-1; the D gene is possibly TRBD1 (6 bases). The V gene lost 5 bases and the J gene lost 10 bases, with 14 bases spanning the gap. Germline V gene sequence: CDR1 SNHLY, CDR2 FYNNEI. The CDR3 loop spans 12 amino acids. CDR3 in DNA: TGTGCCAGCAGTTGGGAGGGGGTGACAGCTTTCTTT. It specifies CASSWEGVTAFF.

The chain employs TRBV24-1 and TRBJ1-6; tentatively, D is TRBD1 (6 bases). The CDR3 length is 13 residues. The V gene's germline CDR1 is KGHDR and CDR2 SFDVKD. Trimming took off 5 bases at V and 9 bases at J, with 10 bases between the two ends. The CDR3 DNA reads TGTGCCACCAGTGCAACAGGGACTTCACCCCTCCACTTT. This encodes CATSATGTSPLHF.

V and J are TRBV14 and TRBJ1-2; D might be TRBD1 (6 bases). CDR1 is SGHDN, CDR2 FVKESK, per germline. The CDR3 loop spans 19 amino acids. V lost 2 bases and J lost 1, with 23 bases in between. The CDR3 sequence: CASSQQGRGAPSGNYGYTF. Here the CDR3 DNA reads TGTGCCAGCAGCCAACAGGGCAGGGGCGCCCCTTCGGGTAACTATGGCTACACCTTC.

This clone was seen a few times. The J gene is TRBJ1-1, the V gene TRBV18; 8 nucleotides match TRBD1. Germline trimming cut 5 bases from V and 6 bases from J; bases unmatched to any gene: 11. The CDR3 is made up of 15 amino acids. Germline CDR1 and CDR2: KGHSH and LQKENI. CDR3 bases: TGTGCCAGCTCAGCTGGGGACAGGAGAGGGCCTGAAGCTTTCTTT. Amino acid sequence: CASSAGDRRGPEAFF.

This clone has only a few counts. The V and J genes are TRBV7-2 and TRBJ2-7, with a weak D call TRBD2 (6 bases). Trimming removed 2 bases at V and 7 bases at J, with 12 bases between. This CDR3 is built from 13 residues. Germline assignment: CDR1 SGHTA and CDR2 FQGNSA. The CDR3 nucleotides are TGTGCCAGCAGCTTACGGTGGGGGGAGGAGCAGTACTTC. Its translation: CASSLRWGEEQYF.

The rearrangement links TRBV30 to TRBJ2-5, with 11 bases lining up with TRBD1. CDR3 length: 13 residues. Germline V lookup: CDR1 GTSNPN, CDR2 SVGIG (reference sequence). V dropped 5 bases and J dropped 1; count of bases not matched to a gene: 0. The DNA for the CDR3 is TGTGCCTGGGGACAGGGGGCCCAAGAGACCCAGTACTTC. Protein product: CAWGQGAQETQYF.

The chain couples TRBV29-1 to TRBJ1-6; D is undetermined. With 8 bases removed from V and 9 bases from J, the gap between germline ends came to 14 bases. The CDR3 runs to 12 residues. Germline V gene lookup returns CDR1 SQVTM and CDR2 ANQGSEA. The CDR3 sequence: CSPDKFTSPLHF. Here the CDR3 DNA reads TGCAGCCCTGACAAATTTACTTCACCCCTCCACTTT. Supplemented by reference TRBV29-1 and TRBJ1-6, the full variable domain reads SAVISQKPSRDICQRGTSLTIQCQVDSQVTMMFWYRQQPGQSLTLIATANQGSEATYESGFVIDKFPISRPNLTFSTLTVSNMSPEDSSIYLCSPDKFTSPLHFGNGTRLTVT.

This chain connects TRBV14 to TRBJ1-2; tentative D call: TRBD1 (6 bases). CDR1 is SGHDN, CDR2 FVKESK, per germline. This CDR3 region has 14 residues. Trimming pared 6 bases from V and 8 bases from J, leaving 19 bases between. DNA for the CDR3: TGTGCCAGCAGTGAATCGACAGGCTTCTGGGGCTACACCTTC. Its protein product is CASSESTGFWGYTF.

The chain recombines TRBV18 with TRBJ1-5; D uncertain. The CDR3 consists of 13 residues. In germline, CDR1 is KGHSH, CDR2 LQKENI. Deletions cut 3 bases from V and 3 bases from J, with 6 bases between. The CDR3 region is CASSPGSNQPQHF. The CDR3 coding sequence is TGTGCCAGCTCACCTGGCTCCAATCAGCCCCAGCATTTT.

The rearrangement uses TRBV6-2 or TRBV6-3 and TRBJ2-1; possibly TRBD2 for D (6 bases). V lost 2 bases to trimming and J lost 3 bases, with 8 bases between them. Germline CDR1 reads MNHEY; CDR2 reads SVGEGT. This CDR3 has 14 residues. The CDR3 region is CASSYGGSYNEQFF. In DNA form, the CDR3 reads TGTGCCAGCAGTTACGGGGGGAGCTACAATGAGCAGTTCTTC.

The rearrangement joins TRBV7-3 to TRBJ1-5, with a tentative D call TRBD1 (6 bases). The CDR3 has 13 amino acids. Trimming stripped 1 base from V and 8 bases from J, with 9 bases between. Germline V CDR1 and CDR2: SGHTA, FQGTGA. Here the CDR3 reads CASSLIRGEPQHF. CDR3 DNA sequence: TGTGCCAGCAGCTTAATCAGGGGAGAGCCCCAGCATTTT.

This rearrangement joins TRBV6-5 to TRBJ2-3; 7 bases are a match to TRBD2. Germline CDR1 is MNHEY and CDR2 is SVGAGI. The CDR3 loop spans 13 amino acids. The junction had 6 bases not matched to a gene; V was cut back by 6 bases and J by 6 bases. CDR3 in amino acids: CASRLDGGDTQYF. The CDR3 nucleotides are TGTGCCAGCAGGCTCGACGGGGGGGATACGCAGTATTTT.